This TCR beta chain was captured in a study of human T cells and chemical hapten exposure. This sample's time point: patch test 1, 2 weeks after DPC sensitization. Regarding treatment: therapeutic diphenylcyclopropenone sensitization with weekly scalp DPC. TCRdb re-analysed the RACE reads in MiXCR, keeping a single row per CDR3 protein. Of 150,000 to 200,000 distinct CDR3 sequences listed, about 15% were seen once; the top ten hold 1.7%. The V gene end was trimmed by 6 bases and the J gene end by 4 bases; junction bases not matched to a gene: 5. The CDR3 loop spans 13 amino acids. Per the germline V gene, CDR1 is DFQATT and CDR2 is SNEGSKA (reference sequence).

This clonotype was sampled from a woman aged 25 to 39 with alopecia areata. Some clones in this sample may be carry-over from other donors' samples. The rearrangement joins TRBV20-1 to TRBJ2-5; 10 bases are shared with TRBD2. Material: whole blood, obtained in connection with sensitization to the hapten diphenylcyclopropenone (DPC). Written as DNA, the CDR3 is TGCAGTGCCATAGCGGGGGGAAGAGAGACCCAGTACTTC. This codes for CSAIAGGRETQYF.